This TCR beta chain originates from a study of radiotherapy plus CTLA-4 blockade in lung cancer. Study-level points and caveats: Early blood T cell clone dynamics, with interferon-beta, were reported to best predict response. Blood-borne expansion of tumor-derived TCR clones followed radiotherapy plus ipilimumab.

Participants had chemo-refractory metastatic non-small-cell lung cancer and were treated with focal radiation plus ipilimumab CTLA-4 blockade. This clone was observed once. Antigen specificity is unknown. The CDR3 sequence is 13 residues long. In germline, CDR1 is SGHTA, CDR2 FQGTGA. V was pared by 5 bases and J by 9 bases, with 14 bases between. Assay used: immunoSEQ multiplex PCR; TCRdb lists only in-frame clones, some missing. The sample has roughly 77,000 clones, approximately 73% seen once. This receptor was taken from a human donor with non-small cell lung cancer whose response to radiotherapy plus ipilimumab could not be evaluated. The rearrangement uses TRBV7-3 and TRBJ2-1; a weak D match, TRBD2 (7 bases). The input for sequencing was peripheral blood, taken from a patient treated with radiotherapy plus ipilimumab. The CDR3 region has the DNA TGTGCCAGCAGCCCAGGAGGGGGGGGTGAGCAGTTCTTC. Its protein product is CASSPGGGGEQFF.